This TCR beta chain was recorded in a study of T-cell memory formation after mild COVID-19. Study as a whole: TCR clusters mostly belonged to single donors.

The V gene's germline CDR1 is KGHDR and CDR2 SFDVKD. V dropped 6 bases and J dropped 1 base, with 8 bases sitting between them. This CDR3 spans 14 amino acids. TCRdb passed the 5' RACE reads through MiXCR, listing each CDR3 protein once. The table shows about 620,000 distinct CDR3 sequences, with roughly 18% occurring only once. The sequencing input was PBMCs or a T cell subset sorted from them (not recorded which). The V and J genes are TRBV24-1 and TRBJ2-2; D ambiguous. The receptor was derived from an adult woman who had mild COVID-19 (a few samples of this study predate the infection). Cell type and time point are not known. The CDR3 nucleotides are TGTGCCACCAGTTCGGCAGTGAACACCGGGGAGCTGTTTTTT. Amino acid sequence: CATSSAVNTGELFF.